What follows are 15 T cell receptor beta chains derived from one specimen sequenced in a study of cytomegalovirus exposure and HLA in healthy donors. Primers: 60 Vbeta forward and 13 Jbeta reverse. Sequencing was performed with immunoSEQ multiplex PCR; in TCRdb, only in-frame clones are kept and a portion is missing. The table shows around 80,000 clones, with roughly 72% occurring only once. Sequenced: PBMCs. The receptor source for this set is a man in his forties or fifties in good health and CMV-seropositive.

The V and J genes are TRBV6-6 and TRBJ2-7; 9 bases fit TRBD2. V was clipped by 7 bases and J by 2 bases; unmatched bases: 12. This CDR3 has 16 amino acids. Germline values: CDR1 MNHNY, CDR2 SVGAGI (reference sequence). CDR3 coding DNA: TGTGCCAGCAATTCCTTGCGGGAGGGCCCCCCCTACGAGCAGTACTTC. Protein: CASNSLREGPPYEQYF.

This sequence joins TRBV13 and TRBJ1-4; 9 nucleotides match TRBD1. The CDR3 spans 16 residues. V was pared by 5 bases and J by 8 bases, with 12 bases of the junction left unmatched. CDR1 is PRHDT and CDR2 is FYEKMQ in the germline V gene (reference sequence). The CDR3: CASSLTGTGIGEKLFF. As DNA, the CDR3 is TGTGCCAGCAGCCTCACGGGGACAGGGATTGGGGAAAAACTGTTTTTT.

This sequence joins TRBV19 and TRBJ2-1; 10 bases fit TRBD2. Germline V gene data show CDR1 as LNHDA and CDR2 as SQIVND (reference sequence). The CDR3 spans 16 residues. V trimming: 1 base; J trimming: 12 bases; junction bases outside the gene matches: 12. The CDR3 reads CASSIAPSGRVGRQFF. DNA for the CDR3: TGTGCCAGTAGTATAGCCCCCAGCGGGAGGGTTGGGCGGCAGTTCTTC. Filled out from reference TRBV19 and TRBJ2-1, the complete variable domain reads DGGITQSPKYLFRKEGQNVTLSCEQNLNHDAMYWYRQDPGQGLRLIYYSQIVNDFQKGDIAEGYSVSREKKESFPLTVTSAQKNPTAFYLCASSIAPSGRVGRQFFGPGTRLTVL.

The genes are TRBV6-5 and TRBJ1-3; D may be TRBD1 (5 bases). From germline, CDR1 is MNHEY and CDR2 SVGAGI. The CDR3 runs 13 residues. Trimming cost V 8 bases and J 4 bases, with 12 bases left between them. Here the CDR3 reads CASGRGDGNTIYF. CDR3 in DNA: TGTGCCAGCGGGAGGGGAGACGGAAACACCATATATTTT.

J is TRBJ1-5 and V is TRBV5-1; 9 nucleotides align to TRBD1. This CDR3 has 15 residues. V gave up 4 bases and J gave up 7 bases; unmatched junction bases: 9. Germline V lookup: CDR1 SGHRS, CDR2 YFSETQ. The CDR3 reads CASSPGQGSYQPQHF. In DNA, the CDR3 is TGCGCCAGCAGCCCTGGACAGGGGAGTTACCAGCCCCAGCATTTT. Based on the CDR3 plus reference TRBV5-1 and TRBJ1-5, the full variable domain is KAGVTQTPRYLIKTRGQQVTLSCSPISGHRSVSWYQQTPGQGLQFLFEYFSETQRNKGNFPGRFSGRQFSNSRSEMNVSTLELGDSALYLCASSPGQGSYQPQHFGDGTRLSIL.

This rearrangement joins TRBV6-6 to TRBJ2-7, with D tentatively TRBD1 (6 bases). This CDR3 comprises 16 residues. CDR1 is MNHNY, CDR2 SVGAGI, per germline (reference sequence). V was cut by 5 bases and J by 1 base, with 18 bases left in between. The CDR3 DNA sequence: TGTGCCAGCAGTCTTACAAAACAGGGACCTTCCTACGAGCAGTACTTC. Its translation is CASSLTKQGPSYEQYF.

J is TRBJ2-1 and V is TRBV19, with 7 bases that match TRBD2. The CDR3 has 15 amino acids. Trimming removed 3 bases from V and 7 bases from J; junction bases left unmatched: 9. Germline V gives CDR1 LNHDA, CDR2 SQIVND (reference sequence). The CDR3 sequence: CASSIVTSRDNEQFF. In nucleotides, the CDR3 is TGTGCCAGTAGTATTGTGACTAGCAGGGATAATGAGCAGTTCTTC. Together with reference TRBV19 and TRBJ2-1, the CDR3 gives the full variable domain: DGGITQSPKYLFRKEGQNVTLSCEQNLNHDAMYWYRQDPGQGLRLIYYSQIVNDFQKGDIAEGYSVSREKKESFPLTVTSAQKNPTAFYLCASSIVTSRDNEQFFGPGTRLTVL.

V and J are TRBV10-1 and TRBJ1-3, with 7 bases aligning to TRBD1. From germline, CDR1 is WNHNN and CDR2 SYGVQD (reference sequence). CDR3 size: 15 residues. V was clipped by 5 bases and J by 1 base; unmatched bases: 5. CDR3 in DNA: TGCGCCAGCAGTACGGACAGGAAATCTGGAAACACCATATATTTT. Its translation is CASSTDRKSGNTIYF.

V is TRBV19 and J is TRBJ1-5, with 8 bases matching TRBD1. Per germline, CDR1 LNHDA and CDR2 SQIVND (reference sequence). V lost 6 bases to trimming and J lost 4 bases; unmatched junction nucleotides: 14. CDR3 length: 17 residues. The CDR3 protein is CASSSPTTGAWNQPQHF. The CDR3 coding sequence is TGTGCCAGTAGCTCCCCAACGACAGGGGCCTGGAATCAGCCCCAGCATTTT.

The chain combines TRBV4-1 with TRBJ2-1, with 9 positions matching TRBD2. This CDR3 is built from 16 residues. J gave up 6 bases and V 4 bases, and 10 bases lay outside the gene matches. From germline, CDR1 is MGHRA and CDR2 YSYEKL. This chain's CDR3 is CASSPGSGGFSNEQFF. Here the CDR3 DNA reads TGCGCCAGCAGCCCGGGTAGCGGGGGTTTCAGCAATGAGCAGTTCTTC.

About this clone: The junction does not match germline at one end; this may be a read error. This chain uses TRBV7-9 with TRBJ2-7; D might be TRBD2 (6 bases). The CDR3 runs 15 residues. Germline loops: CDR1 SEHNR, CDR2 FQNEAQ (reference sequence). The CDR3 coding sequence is TGTTCCAGCAGGAGGGATTTTGATAGGATAAGCGAGCAGTACTTC. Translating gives CSSRRDFDRISEQYF.

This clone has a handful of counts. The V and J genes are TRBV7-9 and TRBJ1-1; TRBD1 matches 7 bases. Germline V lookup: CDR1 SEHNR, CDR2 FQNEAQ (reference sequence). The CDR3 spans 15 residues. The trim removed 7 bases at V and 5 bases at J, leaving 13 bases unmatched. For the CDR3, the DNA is TGTGCCAGCAACTTGGATGACAGGGTGAGGACTGAAGCTTTCTTT. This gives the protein CASNLDDRVRTEAFF.

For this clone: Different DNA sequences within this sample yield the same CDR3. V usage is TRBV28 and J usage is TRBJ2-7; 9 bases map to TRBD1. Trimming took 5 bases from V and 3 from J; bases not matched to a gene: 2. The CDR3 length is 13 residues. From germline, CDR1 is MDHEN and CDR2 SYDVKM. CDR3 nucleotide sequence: TGTGCCAGCAGTGGGGACAGGGTCTACGAGCAGTACTTC. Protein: CASSGDRVYEQYF.

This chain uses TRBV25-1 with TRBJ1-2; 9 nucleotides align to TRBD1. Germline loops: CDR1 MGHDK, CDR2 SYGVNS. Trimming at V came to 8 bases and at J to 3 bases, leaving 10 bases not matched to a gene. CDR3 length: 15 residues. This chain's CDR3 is CASWDMGQGYYGYTF. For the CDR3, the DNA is TGTGCCAGCTGGGATATGGGACAGGGCTACTATGGCTACACCTTC.

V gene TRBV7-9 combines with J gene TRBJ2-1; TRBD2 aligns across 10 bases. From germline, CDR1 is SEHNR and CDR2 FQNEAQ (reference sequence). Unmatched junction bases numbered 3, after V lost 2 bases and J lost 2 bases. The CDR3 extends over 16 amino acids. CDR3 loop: CASSLTAGGTYNEQFF. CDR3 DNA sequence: TGTGCCAGCAGCTTAACAGCGGGGGGGACCTACAATGAGCAGTTCTTC.